This T cell receptor (beta chain) originates from a study of beta chain features in type 1 diabetes. Study as a whole: Investigators examined more than 90 million sorted cells across all samples.

Points from the study as a whole: At VDJ recombination sites, type 1 diabetes patients had fewer insertions and more deleted nucleotides. Shorter TCRB CDR3s, moderately but significantly so, marked every one of the four CD4+ subsets in Type 1 diabetes patients.

Reverse transcription of all isolated RNA meant that expressed TCRB transcripts were sequenced. Some clones are missing from TCRdb's copy, which holds only in-frame ones; the method was immunoSEQ multiplex PCR. The repertoire has 160,000 or so clones, roughly 9% of them found once; the top ten carry 2% to 3%. Concerning this clone itself: Its antigen is still unknown.

The sequence was obtained from a woman aged 18 to 35 in good health. Sequencing was performed on central memory CD4+ T cells from blood.

CDR3 sequence: CASSSTGATEAFF. The CDR3 DNA is TGTGCCAGCAGCTCGACAGGGGCCACTGAAGCTTTCTTT. The V gene is TRBV7-9, the J gene TRBJ1-1; TRBD1 matches at 8 bases. Germline V CDR1 and CDR2: SEHNR, FQNEAQ (reference sequence). The V gene end was trimmed by 4 bases and the J gene end by 4 bases; junction bases not matched to a gene: 2. The CDR3 is 13 residues long. The entire variable domain, with the rest obtained from reference TRBV7-9 and TRBJ1-1, is as follows: DTGVSQNPRHKITKRGQNVTFRCDPISEHNRLYWYRQTLGQGPEFLTYFQNEAQLEKSRLLSDRFSAERPKGSFSTLEIQRTEQGDSAMYLCASSSTGATEAFFGQGTRLTVV.